These 13 T cell receptor beta chains were all obtained from the same sample, sequenced in a study of cytomegalovirus exposure and HLA in healthy donors. Profiled with immunoSEQ multiplex PCR; TCRdb holds only in-frame clones, not every one. Of fewer than 150,000 clones listed, about 88% are singletons. The sequenced sample was PBMCs. The source is a man aged 18 to 29 in good health and CMV-seropositive.

The chain combines TRBV7-2 with TRBJ2-2; D gene uncertain. The CDR3 consists of 13 residues. From germline, CDR1 is SGHTA and CDR2 FQGNSA. The V gene lost 5 bases and the J gene lost 2 bases, with 6 bases spanning the gap. The CDR3 bases are TGTGCCAGCAGCGTGACTAACACCGGGGAGCTGTTTTTT. Translated: CASSVTNTGELFF.

The chain links TRBV6-1 to TRBJ1-6; D is ambiguous. CDR1 MNHNS and CDR2 SASEGT come from the germline V gene. With 0 bases removed from V and 9 bases from J, the gap between germline ends came to 3 bases. CDR3 size: 12 residues. The CDR3 reads CASSEASSPLHF. For the CDR3, the DNA is TGTGCCAGCAGTGAAGCTAGTTCACCCCTCCACTTT.

The chain recombines TRBV10-3 with TRBJ2-3; tentative D call: TRBD2 (5 bases). The germline gives CDR1 ENHRY, CDR2 SYGVKD. V was cut by 7 bases and J by 2 bases, with 13 bases left in between. The CDR3 is made up of 14 amino acids. The chain's CDR3 is CAITDTRDTDTQYF. In DNA form, the CDR3 reads TGTGCCATCACCGACACCCGGGACACAGATACGCAGTATTTT.

V gene TRBV7-6 combines with J gene TRBJ2-1; 15 bases fit TRBD2. The germline gives CDR1 SGHVS, CDR2 FNYEAQ. Unmatched junction bases numbered 14, after V lost 5 bases and J lost 6 bases. This CDR3 has 19 amino acids. CDR3 DNA sequence: TGTGCCAGCAGCGCACGGCGGACTAGCGGGGGGGCCAGCAGCAATGAGCAGTTCTTC. Its translation is CASSARRTSGGASSNEQFF.

J is TRBJ1-1 and V is TRBV11-2; 8 nucleotides agree with TRBD1. The trim removed 3 bases at V and 7 bases at J, leaving 10 bases unmatched. The CDR3 runs 15 residues. Germline values: CDR1 SGHAT, CDR2 FQNNGV. The CDR3 DNA sequence: TGTGCCAGCAGCTTCGCCGGGACAGGAGAGAGTGAAGCTTTCTTT. It specifies CASSFAGTGESEAFF. Filled out from reference TRBV11-2 and TRBJ1-1, the complete variable domain reads EAGVAQSPRYKIIEKRQSVAFWCNPISGHATLYWYQQILGQGPKLLIQFQNNGVVDDSQLPKDRFSAERLKGVDSTLKIQPAKLEDSAVYLCASSFAGTGESEAFFGQGTRLTVV.

The V gene is TRBV13, the J gene TRBJ2-3; D is unclear. In germline, CDR1 is PRHDT, CDR2 FYEKMQ (reference sequence). Trimming took off 5 bases at V and 3 bases at J, with 6 bases between the two ends. This CDR3 comprises 12 residues. This chain's CDR3 is CASSPGTDTQYF. The CDR3 region has the DNA TGTGCCAGCAGCCCCGGGACAGATACGCAGTATTTT.

The chain combines TRBV30 with TRBJ2-3; 12 nucleotides line up with TRBD2. The CDR3 consists of 16 residues. V shed 4 bases, J shed 0 bases, and the junction held 5 bases outside the gene matches. Germline CDR1 reads GTSNPN; CDR2 reads SVGIG (reference sequence). The CDR3 reads CAWTLAGGFSTDTQYF. The CDR3 nucleotides are TGTGCCTGGACACTAGCGGGGGGATTTAGCACAGATACGCAGTATTTT.

The chain carries TRBV11-2 and TRBJ2-7, with D unresolved. The CDR3 extends over 16 amino acids. V was cut by 0 bases and J by 3 bases, with 15 bases left in between. Germline V CDR1 and CDR2: SGHAT, FQNNGV. The CDR3 DNA reads TGTGCCAGCAGCTTAGATCCGGCAGGCTTACACTACGAGCAGTACTTC. It encodes CASSLDPAGLHYEQYF.

This clone was detected once. The CDR3 sequence: CAISDPGGAGANVLTF. The DNA of the CDR3 is TGTGCCATCAGTGACCCCGGAGGGGCTGGGGCCAACGTCCTGACTTTC. The gene calls are TRBV10-3 and TRBJ2-6, with D maybe TRBD2 (6 bases). The CDR3 loop spans 16 amino acids. The V end lost 3 bases, the J end lost 2 bases, and 11 bases lay between the germline ends. Germline CDR1 ENHRY, CDR2 SYGVKD.

This clone appeared a single time. The chain recombines TRBV19 with TRBJ2-4, with TRBD1 as a possible D gene (5 bases). Germline V gene data show CDR1 as LNHDA and CDR2 as SQIVND (reference sequence). The CDR3 runs to 15 residues. Trimming took 6 bases from V and 0 from J, leaving 12 bases between them. CDR3 coding DNA: TGTGCCAGTAGCCAGGGTATTTTAGCCAAAAACATTCAGTACTTC. Translated, it gives CASSQGILAKNIQYF.

The chain is built from TRBV13 and TRBJ2-3, with D unresolved. Deletions cut 3 bases from V and 6 bases from J, with 10 bases between. Germline V gene lookup returns CDR1 PRHDT and CDR2 FYEKMQ (reference sequence). The length of the CDR3 is 13 residues. CDR3 bases: TGTGCCAGCAGCTTCGTAGTTGGTGATACGCAGTATTTT. Amino acid sequence: CASSFVVGDTQYF.

The chain is built from TRBV7-8 and TRBJ2-3; D might be TRBD1 (5 bases). The CDR3 length is 15 residues. V gave up 5 bases and J gave up 0 bases, with 12 bases separating them. Germline lookup yields CDR1 SGHVS and CDR2 FQNEAQ. CDR3 nucleotide sequence: TGTGCCAGCAGCCAAGACAGTGTTAGCACAGATACGCAGTATTTT. The encoded protein is CASSQDSVSTDTQYF.

The chain uses TRBV29-1 and TRBJ1-3; D is unresolved. V lost 1 base to trimming and J lost 4 bases, with 11 bases between them. Germline CDR1 reads SQVTM; CDR2 reads ANQGSEA. This CDR3 is built from 14 residues. The CDR3 DNA reads as TGCAGCGTTGAAGTTCCCGGGTTAGGAAACACCATATATTTT. This encodes CSVEVPGLGNTIYF.